The sample holds a few counts of the clone carrying this TCR beta chain. This sample was taken from a study of blood T cell repertoires in COVID-19. Study in general: Nucleic acid was either cDNA or gDNA, and it came from T cells, B-cell-depleted T cells, or PBMCs.

CDR1 is GTSNPN, CDR2 SVGIG, per germline (reference sequence). Trimming removed 3 bases at V and 0 bases at J, with 14 bases between. The CDR3 runs 15 residues. Profiled with immunoSEQ multiplex PCR; TCRdb holds only in-frame clones, not every one. Among approximately 90,000 clones listed, approximately 87% were seen once. Sample: peripheral blood. V is TRBV30 and J is TRBJ1-2; weak D call: TRBD1 (5 bases). This TCR came from a human donor with acute or convalescent COVID-19. The donor label of this sample is uncertain. CDR3 region: CAWRGQGLANYGYTF. The CDR3 coding sequence is TGTGCCTGGAGGGGCCAGGGACTAGCTAACTATGGCTACACCTTC.